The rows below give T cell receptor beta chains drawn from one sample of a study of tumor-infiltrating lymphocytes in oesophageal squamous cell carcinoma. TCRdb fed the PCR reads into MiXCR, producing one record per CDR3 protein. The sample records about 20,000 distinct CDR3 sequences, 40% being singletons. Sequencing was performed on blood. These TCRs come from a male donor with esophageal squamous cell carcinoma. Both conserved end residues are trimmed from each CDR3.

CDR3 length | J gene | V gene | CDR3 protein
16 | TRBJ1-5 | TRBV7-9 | ASSSGTGDTLSNQPQH
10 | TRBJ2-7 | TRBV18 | ASSPQGAEQY
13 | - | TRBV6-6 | ASSHSGRNSYEQF
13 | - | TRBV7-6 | ASSLGVGNSYEQY
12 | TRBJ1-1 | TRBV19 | ASMGLGGNTEAF
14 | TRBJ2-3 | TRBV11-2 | ASSLDPGTVNSPLH
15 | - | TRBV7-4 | ASSFSIGTSGQETQY
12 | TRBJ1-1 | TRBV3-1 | ASSPGQGATEAF
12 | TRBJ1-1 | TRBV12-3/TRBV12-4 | ASSLRGADTEAF
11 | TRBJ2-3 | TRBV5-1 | ASSRPQADTQY
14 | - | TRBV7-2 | ASSPFRQGTYNEQF
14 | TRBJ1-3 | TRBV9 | ASSVGSGAFGNTIY
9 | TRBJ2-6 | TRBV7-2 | ASSLYSPLH
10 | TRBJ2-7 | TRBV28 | ASSPRLAEQY
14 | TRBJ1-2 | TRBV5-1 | ASSSRPAGTGDGYT
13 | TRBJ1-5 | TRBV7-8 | ASSPSRSSNQPQH
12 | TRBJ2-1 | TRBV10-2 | ASRVAGGEDEQF
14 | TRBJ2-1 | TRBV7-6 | ASSLGTSGSYNEQF
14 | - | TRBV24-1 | ATSDWDSRTYNEQF
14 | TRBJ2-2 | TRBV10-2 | ASLGQPGLATGELF
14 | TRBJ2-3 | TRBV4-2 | ASSQGSSGPGDTQY
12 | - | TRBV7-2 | ASSAVSSYNEQF
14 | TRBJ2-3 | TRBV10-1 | ASSESTWAGRDTQY
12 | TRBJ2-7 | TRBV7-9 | ASSHGQETYEQY